The rows below give T cell receptor beta chains drawn from one sample of a study of blood T cell repertoires in COVID-19. Repertoires were generated with immunoSEQ multiplex PCR, while TCRdb's copy carries only in-frame clones and drops some. The table has a few hundred thousand clones, about 88% seen once. Sample: peripheral blood. The receptors were gathered from a woman aged 40 to 55 who had recovered from COVID-19. Both conserved end residues are part of each CDR3. A D gene is named only where the DNA matches it firmly. Rows may omit the clone size; those that give it use once, few, many or a size class.

j_call: TRBJ1-3; v_call: TRBV6-6; d_call: .; clone_size: .; cdr3_nt: TGTGCCAGCAGTTACTCCCTCGGACAGGGAAACACCATATATTTT; cdr3_aa: CASSYSLGQGNTIYF
j_call: TRBJ2-3; v_call: TRBV29-1; d_call: TRBD1; clone_size: many; cdr3_nt: TGCAGCGTGGGGGGGACAGGGGTTTCAGATACGCAGTATTTT; cdr3_aa: CSVGGTGVSDTQYF
j_call: TRBJ2-3; v_call: TRBV3-1/TRBV3-2; d_call: .; clone_size: .; cdr3_nt: TGTGCCAGCAGCCGAAGCGGCTCAGGGGCGAGCACAGATACGCAGTATTTT; cdr3_aa: CASSRSGSGASTDTQYF
j_call: TRBJ2-7; v_call: TRBV2; d_call: .; clone_size: .; cdr3_nt: TGTGCCAGCGGTGGCGGCTCCTACGAGCAGTACTTC; cdr3_aa: CASGGGSYEQYF
j_call: TRBJ1-5; v_call: TRBV19; d_call: .; clone_size: .; cdr3_nt: TGTGCCAGTAGTAAGGGGGTCGGTCAGCCCCAGCATTTT; cdr3_aa: CASSKGVGQPQHF
j_call: TRBJ2-5; v_call: TRBV15; d_call: .; clone_size: .; cdr3_nt: TGTGCCACCAGCAGAGGTGACAACCAAGAGACCCAGTACTTC; cdr3_aa: CATSRGDNQETQYF
j_call: TRBJ2-1; v_call: TRBV6-2/TRBV6-3; d_call: .; clone_size: .; cdr3_nt: TGTGCCAGCAGTTTGGACAGTTCCTCCTACAATGAGCAGTTCTTC; cdr3_aa: CASSLDSSSYNEQFF
j_call: TRBJ2-7; v_call: TRBV10-1; d_call: .; clone_size: few; cdr3_nt: TGCGCCAGCAGCAGGGGTACTTCTTTCTACGAGCAGTACTTC; cdr3_aa: CASSRGTSFYEQYF
j_call: TRBJ2-3; v_call: TRBV4-1; d_call: .; clone_size: .; cdr3_nt: TGCGCCAGCAGCCCCTTCACTAGCCCCACACATACGCAGTATTTT; cdr3_aa: CASSPFTSPTHTQYF
j_call: TRBJ1-2; v_call: TRBV6-6; d_call: .; clone_size: .; cdr3_nt: TGTGCCAGCAGTCTGGTCCAAGGCGGGACGGGGGGGTCGGGCTACACCTTC; cdr3_aa: CASSLVQGGTGGSGYTF
j_call: TRBJ1-2; v_call: TRBV6-1; d_call: .; clone_size: .; cdr3_nt: TGTGCCAGCAGTGAATTTGGGGGCGTTGGCTACACCTTC; cdr3_aa: CASSEFGGVGYTF
j_call: TRBJ1-1; v_call: TRBV24-1; d_call: TRBD1; clone_size: .; cdr3_nt: TGTGCCACCAGTGACTCCGGGAGGGGGCCGACTTTCTTT; cdr3_aa: CATSDSGRGPTFF
j_call: TRBJ2-3; v_call: TRBV15; d_call: .; clone_size: .; cdr3_nt: TGTGCCACCAGTACGACTAGCACAGATACGCAGTATTTT; cdr3_aa: CATSTTSTDTQYF
j_call: TRBJ1-5; v_call: TRBV28; d_call: TRBD1; clone_size: .; cdr3_nt: TGTGCCAGCAGTTTATCGTTAGGGGGCGATCAGCCCCAGCATTTT; cdr3_aa: CASSLSLGGDQPQHF
j_call: TRBJ2-2; v_call: TRBV4-3; d_call: .; clone_size: .; cdr3_nt: TGCGCCAGCAGCCAAGAATCTGCGAACACCGGGGAGCTGTTTTTT; cdr3_aa: CASSQESANTGELFF
j_call: TRBJ2-3; v_call: TRBV5-1; d_call: TRBD2; clone_size: .; cdr3_nt: TGCGCCAGCAGCTTGGGTATAAGAGCGGGAGGCACAGATACGCAGTATTTT; cdr3_aa: CASSLGIRAGGTDTQYF
j_call: TRBJ2-3; v_call: TRBV7-2; d_call: .; clone_size: .; cdr3_nt: TGTGCCAGCAGCCGAATGGAGAGCCATACGCAGTATTTT; cdr3_aa: CASSRMESHTQYF
j_call: TRBJ2-3; v_call: TRBV5-1; d_call: TRBD2; clone_size: .; cdr3_nt: TGCGCCAGCAGAAACGGGGGGGCCGGCACAGATACGCAGTATTTT; cdr3_aa: CASRNGGAGTDTQYF
j_call: TRBJ1-4; v_call: TRBV19; d_call: .; clone_size: .; cdr3_nt: TGTGCCAGTAGTATTTTCCCAGGGGTGGAAAAACTGTTTTTT; cdr3_aa: CASSIFPGVEKLFF